This T cell receptor beta chain was found in a study of long-term antiretroviral therapy in people with HIV. Study information: Of all samples, the earliest predate the 2015 immediate-ART recommendation by about a decade.

Trimming took off 6 bases at V and 0 bases at J, with 18 bases between the two ends. The CDR3 runs 17 residues. Germline V gene lookup returns CDR1 KGHSH and CDR2 LQKENI. immunoSEQ v3.0 was run at survey level. Produced via immunoSEQ multiplex PCR; TCRdb's table is partial and in-frame only. The sample yields about 28,000 clones, 90% to 95% seen once. Here the sequenced sample was unsorted PBMCs, taken 6 to 6.5 years after starting antiretroviral therapy. The source is a man younger than 40 with HIV. The J gene is TRBJ1-3, the V gene TRBV18; tentative D call: TRBD1 (5 bases). CDR3 bases: TGTGCCAGCTCCCTTGGCCGACAGCCTTCCTCTGGAAACACCATATATTTT. Translated: CASSLGRQPSSGNTIYF.